The 7 T cell receptor beta chains given below trace back to one sample, sequenced in a study of shared clonotypes between healthy human individuals. Some clones are missing from TCRdb's copy, which holds only in-frame ones; the method was immunoSEQ multiplex PCR. The sample holds around 2.5 million clones, 80% to 95% seen once. The sequenced material came from naive CD4+ T cells from PBMCs. Stated subset: CD45RA+ positively selected. These receptors were collected from a man aged 18 to 30 in good health. Some clones in this sample may be carry-over from other donors' samples.

A note on this clone: Other DNA sequences of this sample code for an identical CDR3. The chain carries TRBV25-1 and TRBJ1-2, with D unclear. There are 12 residues in the CDR3. Trimming pared 8 bases from V and 4 bases from J, leaving 11 bases between. Germline CDR1 MGHDK, CDR2 SYGVNS. This CDR3 is CASSPGPYGYTF. The CDR3 nucleotides are TGTGCCAGCTCCCCCGGGCCCTATGGCTACACCTTC.

This CDR3 is CASSEFGQGLVYEQYF. The DNA of the CDR3 is TGTGCCAGCAGTGAATTTGGACAGGGTCTAGTCTACGAGCAGTACTTC. V and J are TRBV6-1 and TRBJ2-7, with 8 bases lining up with TRBD1. The germline CDR1 and CDR2 sequences are MNHNS and SASEGT. Trimming removed 2 bases from V and 3 bases from J; junction bases left unmatched: 9. The CDR3 length is 16 residues.

The chain joins TRBV5-5 to TRBJ2-1; 8 nucleotides align to TRBD2. The CDR3 has 16 residues. V shed 5 bases, J shed 3 bases, and the junction held 10 bases outside the gene matches. Looked up from germline, CDR1 is SGHKS and CDR2 is YYEKEE (reference sequence). CDR3 DNA sequence: TGTGCCAGCAGTCCGGTACGGGAGGGAGACTACAATGAGCAGTTCTTC. It is translated as CASSPVREGDYNEQFF.

This chain connects TRBV9 to TRBJ2-1, with 7 positions matching TRBD2. The ends lost 0 bases at V and 4 bases at J; junction bases unmatched: 4. This CDR3 has 15 amino acids. Germline V gene sequence: CDR1 SGDLS, CDR2 YYNGEE. This CDR3 is CASSVEAGEYNEQFF. The CDR3 bases are TGTGCCAGCAGCGTAGAGGCGGGAGAGTACAATGAGCAGTTCTTC.

The chain has TRBV15 and TRBJ1-4; D uncertain. With 3 bases removed from V and 0 bases from J, the gap between germline ends came to 8 bases. Germline-derived CDR1 and CDR2 are LNHNV and YYDKDF (reference sequence). This CDR3 is 15 amino acids long. The CDR3 DNA is TGTGCCACCAGCAGGACATATGCAACTAATGAAAAACTGTTTTTT. Amino acid sequence: CATSRTYATNEKLFF. The entire variable domain, with the rest obtained from reference TRBV15 and TRBJ1-4, is as follows: DAMVIQNPRYQVTQFGKPVTLSCSQTLNHNVMYWYQQKSSQAPKLLFHYYDKDFNNEADTPDNFQSRRPNTSFCFLDIRSPGLGDTAMYLCATSRTYATNEKLFFGSGTQLSVL.

In nucleotides, the CDR3 is TGTGCCAGCAGCGGGATGGGACCGGAAGAGACCCAGTACTTC. This translates into CASSGMGPEETQYF. The chain is built from TRBV7-7 and TRBJ2-5, with D perhaps matching TRBD1 or TRBD2 (5 bases each). Germline CDR1 SSHAT, CDR2 FNYEAQ (reference sequence). This CDR3 has 14 residues. V dropped 5 bases and J dropped 3 bases, with 13 bases sitting between them. The whole variable domain, filled in from reference TRBV7-7 and TRBJ2-5, reads GAGVSQSPRYKVTKRGQDVTLRCDPISSHATLYWYQQALGQGPEFLTYFNYEAQPDKSGLPSDRFSAERPEGSISTLTIQRTEQRDSAMYRCASSGMGPEETQYFGPGTRLLVL.

This chain links TRBV7-9 with TRBJ2-5; TRBD2 aligns across 7 bases. The CDR3 has 17 residues. CDR1 and CDR2 from the germline V gene are SEHNR and FQNEAQ (reference sequence). V gave up 4 bases and J gave up 1 base; unmatched junction bases: 12. The CDR3 region is CASSSPRREFFQETQYF. The CDR3 DNA follows: TGTGCCAGCAGCTCCCCCAGGCGGGAGTTTTTCCAAGAGACCCAGTACTTC. Full variable domain (rest looked up from reference TRBV7-9 and TRBJ2-5): DTGVSQNPRHKITKRGQNVTFRCDPISEHNRLYWYRQTLGQGPEFLTYFQNEAQLEKSRLLSDRFSAERPKGSFSTLEIQRTEQGDSAMYLCASSSPRREFFQETQYFGPGTRLLVL.